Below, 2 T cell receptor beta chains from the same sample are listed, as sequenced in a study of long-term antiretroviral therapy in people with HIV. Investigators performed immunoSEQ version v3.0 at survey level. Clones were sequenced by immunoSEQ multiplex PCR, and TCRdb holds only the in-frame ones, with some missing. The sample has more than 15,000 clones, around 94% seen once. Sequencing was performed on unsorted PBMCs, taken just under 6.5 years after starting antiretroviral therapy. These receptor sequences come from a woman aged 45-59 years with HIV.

CDR3 nucleotides: TGTGCCAGCAGCGTAGCCCCCCTGCGGGAACAGCTAAACACCGGGGAGCTGTTTTTT. Its translation: CASSVAPLREQLNTGELFF. The V and J genes are TRBV9 and TRBJ2-2; weak D call: TRBD2 (6 bases). With 0 bases removed from V and 2 bases from J, the gap between germline ends came to 20 bases. The CDR3 covers 19 residues. Germline V gene sequence: CDR1 SGDLS, CDR2 YYNGEE. The complete variable domain, with remaining parts taken from reference TRBV9 and TRBJ2-2, reads DSGVTQTPKHLITATGQRVTLRCSPRSGDLSVYWYQQSLDQGLQFLIQYYNGEERAKGNILERFSAQQFPDLHSELNLSSLELGDSALYFCASSVAPLREQLNTGELFFGEGSRLTVL.

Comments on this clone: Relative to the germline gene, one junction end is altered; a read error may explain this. Here the CDR3 reads CASSLSIQPETQYF. The CDR3 DNA reads as TGTGCTAGCAGCTTAAGTATCCAGCCGGAGACCCAGTACTTC. The chain is built from TRBV7-7 and TRBJ2-5; D is unclear. From germline, CDR1 is SSHAT and CDR2 FNYEAQ (reference sequence). This CDR3 has 14 residues.